A single sample gave rise to the 20 T cell receptor beta chains below, sequenced in a study of T cells in Graves' hyperthyroidism and ophthalmopathy. Authors of the study amplified TCR beta CDR3 regions from RNA transcripts. First-round RT-PCR of the TCR CDR3 relied on the HTBI primer set. TCRdb reanalysed the multiplex PCR reads using MiXCR and keeps one entry per CDR3 protein. Here the sample spans hundreds of thousands of distinct CDR3 sequences, about a sixth being singletons. The source material was blood. Every receptor here comes from a woman in her late teens or twenties with Graves' hyperthyroidism.

This clonotype was recorded at least ten times. J is TRBJ2-1 and V is TRBV2; D gene uncertain. The CDR3 has 15 residues. V dropped 3 bases and J dropped 0 bases, with 9 bases sitting between them. The germline gives CDR1 SNHLY, CDR2 FYNNEI. The CDR3 loop is CASSDFSSSYNEQFF. The CDR3 DNA reads TGTGCCAGCAGTGACTTCTCAAGCTCCTACAATGAGCAGTTCTTC. The complete variable domain, with remaining parts taken from reference TRBV2 and TRBJ2-1, reads EPEVTQTPSHQVTQMGQEVILRCVPISNHLYFYWYRQILGQKVEFLVSFYNNEISEKSEIFDDQFSVERPDGSNFTLKIRSTKLEDSAMYFCASSDFSSSYNEQFFGPGTRLTVL.

This clonotype was found many times. The rearrangement links TRBV28 to TRBJ1-3, with 8 bases identical to TRBD1. Germline V CDR1 and CDR2: MDHEN, SYDVKM. Losses at the gene ends were 1 base for V and 0 bases for J; bases not matched to a gene: 5. There are 17 residues in the CDR3. This chain's CDR3 is CASSLFRTGISGNTIYF. DNA for the CDR3: TGTGCCAGCAGTTTATTCCGGACAGGGATCTCTGGAAACACCATATATTTT.

Concerning this clonotype: Germline and junction disagree at one end, which may indicate a read error. CDR3 DNA sequence: TGCGCCAGCAGCCAAGATTACAATGAGCAGTCCTTC. Amino acids: CASSQDYNEQSF. V gene TRBV4-1 combines with J gene TRBJ2-1, with no clear D. The CDR3 contains 12 residues. Looked up from germline, CDR1 is MGHRA and CDR2 is YSYEKL.

Regarding this clonotype: Possible read error: a much larger clone is one base away. The chain recombines TRBV2 with TRBJ2-1, with D possibly being TRBD2 (7 bases). CDR3 length: 18 amino acids. The germline CDR1 and CDR2 sequences are SNHLY and FYNNEI. The CDR3 spells CASGVGGARLGAYNERFF. CDR3 in DNA: TGTGCCAGCGGGGTGGGGGGGGCACGACTAGGAGCCTACAATGAGCGGTTCTTC.

This clonotype came up many times. The V call is TRBV7-8, the J call TRBJ1-4; 10 bases agree with TRBD1. V was clipped by 1 base and J by 9 bases; unmatched bases: 8. CDR1 and CDR2 (germline): SGHVS, FQNEAQ. This CDR3 comprises 16 residues. The CDR3 DNA reads TGTGCCAGCAGCTTAGTTTCGGGACAGGGGTATCAAAAACTGTTTTTT. Protein sequence: CASSLVSGQGYQKLFF.

The sample holds a few counts of this clonotype. The gene calls are TRBV19 and TRBJ2-7; 10 bases line up with TRBD2. The CDR3 spans 16 residues. In germline, CDR1 is LNHDA, CDR2 SQIVND (reference sequence). J gave up 2 bases and V 6 bases, and 10 bases lay outside the gene matches. DNA for the CDR3: TGTGCCAGTAGCTCCGCCCTAGCGGGGGCCACCTACGAGCAGTACTTC. It encodes CASSSALAGATYEQYF.

This clonotype occurred many times. The chain joins TRBV12-3 or TRBV12-4 to TRBJ1-2, with D possibly being TRBD1 (5 bases). The V and J ends lost 5 bases and 0 bases respectively, with 19 bases between them. This CDR3 spans 17 amino acids. The CDR3 region has the DNA TGTGCCAGCAGTCTCTATGGAGGGGCGGAAGCTAACTATGGCTACACCTTC. It translates to CASSLYGGAEANYGYTF.

Only a few counts were recorded for this clonotype. CDR3 amino acids: CASSSPTGGSLNEQFF. CDR3 nucleotide sequence: TGTGCCAGCAGCTCCCCGACAGGGGGCTCGCTCAATGAGCAGTTCTTC. J is TRBJ2-1 and V is TRBV6-1; 10 nucleotides match TRBD1. With 6 bases clipped from V and 6 bases from J, the junction kept 11 bases outside the gene matches. CDR3 size: 16 residues. Germline values: CDR1 MNHNS, CDR2 SASEGT.

This clonotype was found a few times. The gene calls are TRBV30 and TRBJ2-1, with 9 bases matching TRBD2. CDR1 GTSNPN and CDR2 SVGIG come from the germline V gene (reference sequence). The J segment lost 1 base and the V segment lost 8 bases, leaving 12 bases of the junction unmatched. This CDR3 spans 16 amino acids. The CDR3 here is CARGGMTSGSYNEQFF. Written as DNA, the CDR3 is TGTGCCCGAGGGGGGATGACTAGCGGATCCTACAATGAGCAGTTCTTC.

This clonotype was seen at least ten times. This chain joins TRBV12-3 or TRBV12-4 and TRBJ1-1; D unclear. V was cut by 4 bases and J by 2 bases, with 14 bases left in between. This CDR3 is built from 15 residues. The CDR3 here is CASSSALWVNTEAFF. CDR3 nucleotides: TGTGCCAGCAGTTCCGCCTTATGGGTAAACACTGAAGCTTTCTTT.

The chain couples TRBV10-3 to TRBJ1-5; 7 nucleotides line up with TRBD1. Germline CDR1 is ENHRY and CDR2 is SYGVKD. The CDR3 loop spans 16 amino acids. Trimming cost V 5 bases and J 2 bases; bases outside gene matches: 9. CDR3 nucleotides: TGTGCCATCAGTATAGACAGGGCAATTGGCAATCAGCCCCAGCATTTT. Translation: CAISIDRAIGNQPQHF.

The chain employs TRBV6-1 and TRBJ2-6; D may be TRBD1 (6 bases). The V end was cut by 6 bases, the J end by 0 bases, with 15 bases between. The CDR3 contains 17 residues. Germline V lookup: CDR1 MNHNS, CDR2 SASEGT. The CDR3 reads CASSCRGPHSGANVLTF. CDR3 coding DNA: TGTGCCAGCAGCTGCAGGGGCCCCCACTCTGGGGCCAACGTCCTGACTTTC.

This clonotype appeared many times. CDR3 in DNA: TGTGCCAGCACCCCTTGGGATGTTCGGGACACTGAAGCTTTCTTT. Translation: CASTPWDVRDTEAFF. This chain connects TRBV6-1 to TRBJ1-1; no definite D call. This CDR3 is 15 amino acids long. V shed 7 bases and J shed 3 bases, with 18 bases lying between them. Germline CDR1 is MNHNS and CDR2 is SASEGT.

This clonotype was counted at least ten times. The rearrangement links TRBV7-9 to TRBJ1-2; TRBD1 aligns across 7 bases. Per germline, CDR1 SEHNR and CDR2 FQNEAQ (reference sequence). CDR3 length equals 15 residues. V shed 4 bases and J 2 bases; nucleotides not matched to a gene: 7. CDR3 sequence (DNA): TGTGCCAGCAGCTCTCCCGGGACAGAAAACTATGGCTACACCTTC. The encoded protein is CASSSPGTENYGYTF.

This clonotype was counted many times. The V call is TRBV20-1, the J call TRBJ2-1; D gene unclear. In germline, CDR1 is DFQATT, CDR2 SNEGSKA (reference sequence). This CDR3 is 15 amino acids long. The V end lost 3 bases, the J end lost 7 bases, and 19 bases lay between the germline ends. The CDR3 here is CSASGRTQVPNEQFF. The CDR3 nucleotides read TGCAGTGCTAGCGGACGGACGCAAGTCCCGAATGAGCAGTTCTTC.

In this sample, this clonotype turned up many times. This chain joins TRBV11-3 and TRBJ2-1; D is uncertain. This CDR3 contains 13 residues. Germline V CDR1 and CDR2: SGHNT, YENEEA. Trimming took 1 base from V and 8 from J, leaving 9 bases between them. The CDR3: CASSLASLHEQFF. The CDR3 region has the DNA TGTGCCAGCAGCTTAGCCAGCCTACATGAGCAGTTCTTC.

This clonotype was counted at least ten times. The chain employs TRBV6-1 and TRBJ2-1, with TRBD2 matching 8 bases. From germline, CDR1 is MNHNS and CDR2 SASEGT. The CDR3 consists of 16 residues. The ends lost 5 bases at V and 10 bases at J; junction bases unmatched: 16. CDR3 sequence (DNA): TGTGCCAGCAGTTCCCTCGGGGCTAGCGGGCCCGGGGAGCAGTTCTTC. As protein: CASSSLGASGPGEQFF.

In its sample, this clonotype was seen many times. The rearrangement uses TRBV19 and TRBJ1-1; D perhaps matches TRBD1 (5 bases). With 7 bases removed from V and 6 bases from J, the gap between germline ends came to 18 bases. This CDR3 is 14 amino acids long. In germline, CDR1 is LNHDA, CDR2 SQIVND (reference sequence). Written as DNA, the CDR3 is TGTGCCAGTAAACAACGGGCCCAGGGCCCTGAAGCTTTCTTT. This encodes CASKQRAQGPEAFF.

V usage is TRBV19 and J usage is TRBJ2-3; 11 nucleotides line up with TRBD1. The CDR3 has 17 residues. Germline values: CDR1 LNHDA, CDR2 SQIVND (reference sequence). Trimming took 7 bases from V and 3 from J; bases not matched to a gene: 12. As DNA, the CDR3 is TGTGCCAGTACCAGCTCCCGGGGGACAGGGGGAACAGATACGCAGTATTTT. Translation gives CASTSSRGTGGTDTQYF.

This clonotype was observed a handful of times. This sequence joins TRBV20-1 and TRBJ1-2; D is unclear. Deletions cut 0 bases from V and 4 bases from J, with 6 bases between. The CDR3 covers 12 residues. CDR1 is DFQATT and CDR2 is SNEGSKA in the germline V gene (reference sequence). This chain's CDR3 is CSARDTLYGYTF. Written as DNA, the CDR3 is TGCAGTGCTAGAGATACCCTCTATGGCTACACCTTC.